This section outlines one TCR beta chain sequence together with its context. Deletions cut 0 bases from V and 0 bases from J, with 15 bases between. The CDR3 is made up of 18 amino acids. CDR1 and CDR2 (germline): MNHEY, SVGAGI. The entry originates in a study of response to subunit inactivated influenza vaccine. TCRdb called the RT-PCR reads again in MiXCR, with one record for every CDR3 protein. The table has about 650,000 distinct CDR3 sequences, less than 15% seen once. The J gene is TRBJ2-1, the V gene TRBV6-5; D ambiguous. The sample was PBMCs from blood, taken 14 to 15 days before vaccination. The origin of this receptor is a man aged 50-60 years who received an inactivated influenza vaccine. The CDR3 DNA follows: TGTGCCAGCAGTTACTCGGGTCCCGCTCCAGGCTCCTACAATGAGCAGTTCTTC. This sequence encodes CASSYSGPAPGSYNEQFF.